Each of the 23 T cell receptor beta chains below was sequenced from the same sample in a study of shared clonotypes between healthy human individuals (dated by TCRdb to the early 2020s). CD8 naive samples consisted of CD45RO-negative cells that were positively selected for CCR7, yielding a CD45RA+CCR7+ population without TemRA cells. Libraries were made using the immunoSEQ multiplex PCR assay. In its TCRdb copy, this immuneACCESS table keeps in-frame sequences only and misses some clones. Where compared with another copy, unresolved V genes explain less than half of these, and the others have no known cause. This sample lists some 2,000,000 clones; just under 95% were detected once. The ten largest make up more than 0.95% of the sample. What was sequenced was naive CD8+ T cells sorted from blood. The cell subset or site label here, explained by the study, means: CD45RA+CCR7+. The receptors come from a man in his late teens or twenties in good health.

This clone has just one count. This sequence joins TRBV5-4 and TRBJ2-6, with 9 bases lining up with TRBD1. Losses at the gene ends were 6 bases for V and 4 bases for J; bases not matched to a gene: 5. The germline gives CDR1 SGHNT, CDR2 YYREEE (reference sequence). The CDR3 runs 15 residues. CDR3 sequence reads: CASTGTGTGANVLTF. In DNA, the CDR3 is TGTGCCAGCACGGGGACAGGGACCGGGGCCAACGTCCTGACTTTC.

For the CDR3, the DNA is TGTGCCAGCAGCTTAGGACTAGCGGGAGGGTATAAAAATGAGCAGTTCTTC. Protein sequence: CASSLGLAGGYKNEQFF. The rearrangement links TRBV7-8 to TRBJ2-1, with TRBD2 identical over 14 bases. With 1 base clipped from V and 7 bases from J, the junction kept 6 bases outside the gene matches. There are 17 residues in the CDR3. Germline CDR1 and CDR2: SGHVS and FQNEAQ.

J is TRBJ1-2 and V is TRBV5-6, with 9 bases identical to TRBD1. V was clipped by 4 bases and J by 0 bases; unmatched bases: 4. The CDR3 sequence is 15 residues long. Germline V gene lookup returns CDR1 SGHDT and CDR2 YYEEEE. In DNA form, the CDR3 reads TGTGCCAGCAGCCTGTACAGGGGGCCTAACTATGGCTACACCTTC. This encodes CASSLYRGPNYGYTF.

The chain recombines TRBV4-1 with TRBJ1-1; D remains unclear. Between the trimmed V and J ends, which lost 4 bases and 1 base, there was a span of 19 bases. The length of the CDR3 is 17 residues. Germline V gene lookup returns CDR1 MGHRA and CDR2 YSYEKL. CDR3 sequence: CASSPSKSGRRNTEAFF. CDR3 coding DNA: TGCGCCAGCAGCCCTAGTAAATCTGGGCGAAGGAACACTGAAGCTTTCTTT.

This chain uses TRBV5-4 with TRBJ2-2; no firm D call. This CDR3 comprises 13 residues. In germline, CDR1 is SGHNT, CDR2 YYREEE (reference sequence). Trimming took 0 bases from V and 8 from J, leaving 8 bases between them. Here the CDR3 DNA reads TGTGCCAGCAGCTTGGTCATTGAGGGGGAGCTGTTTTTT. Protein: CASSLVIEGELFF.

The chain uses TRBV6-5 and TRBJ2-7; weak D call: TRBD2 (6 bases). Between the trimmed V and J ends, which lost 0 bases and 0 bases, there was a span of 12 bases. Germline loops: CDR1 MNHEY, CDR2 SVGAGI. The CDR3 runs 16 residues. Here the CDR3 reads CASSYSGRTPSYEQYF. CDR3 bases: TGTGCCAGCAGTTACTCGGGGAGGACCCCCTCCTACGAGCAGTACTTC.

V usage is TRBV4-1 and J usage is TRBJ2-7; the D gene is possibly TRBD1 (6 bases). The V gene lost 4 bases and the J gene lost 2 bases, with 12 bases spanning the gap. CDR3 length equals 14 residues. From germline, CDR1 is MGHRA and CDR2 YSYEKL. CDR3 in amino acids: CASSLKQGPYEQYF. CDR3 in DNA: TGCGCCAGCAGCCTTAAACAGGGACCCTACGAGCAGTACTTC.

The chain joins TRBV4-1 to TRBJ1-2; unclear D gene. Germline V gene sequence: CDR1 MGHRA, CDR2 YSYEKL. This CDR3 is built from 15 residues. Trimming removed 0 bases from V and 2 bases from J, with 10 bases in between. CDR3: CASSQDASLNYGYTF. Here the CDR3 DNA reads TGCGCCAGCAGCCAAGACGCGTCGTTAAACTATGGCTACACCTTC.

The chain combines TRBV5-1 with TRBJ2-7; 7 bases are shared with TRBD2. Germline V gene data show CDR1 as SGHRS and CDR2 as YFSETQ. CDR3 length equals 16 residues. The V and J ends lost 4 bases and 3 bases, in that order; junction bases with no gene match: 13. CDR3 nucleotides: TGCGCCAGCAGCCCCGGAGGGAGAGCGGGAAACTACGAGCAGTACTTC. Its protein product is CASSPGGRAGNYEQYF.

This clone appeared a single time. The chain links TRBV5-6 to TRBJ2-1; 8 nucleotides agree with TRBD2. The CDR3 has 13 residues. With V trimmed by 3 bases and J by 7 bases, 3 bases remained unmatched. Germline CDR1 SGHDT, CDR2 YYEEEE. CDR3 sequence: CASSSGLENEQFF. The DNA for the CDR3 is TGTGCCAGCAGCTCGGGACTAGAAAATGAGCAGTTCTTC.

The chain's CDR3 is CASSVGGPHAGELFF. CDR3 bases: TGTGCCAGCAGCGTAGGGGGGCCCCATGCCGGGGAGCTGTTTTTT. This chain links TRBV9 with TRBJ2-2; a possible D gene is TRBD1 (6 bases). Germline V gene lookup returns CDR1 SGDLS and CDR2 YYNGEE. There are 15 residues in the CDR3. Trimming shortened V by 0 bases and J by 6 bases, and 12 bases separated the two germline ends.

The genes are TRBV7-2 and TRBJ1-4; tentative D call: TRBD1 (6 bases). V was trimmed by 1 base and J by 0 bases, leaving 15 bases between them. CDR1 SGHTA and CDR2 FQGNSA come from the germline V gene. The CDR3 is 18 amino acids. CDR3 region: CASSLDVVPGATNEKLFF. DNA for the CDR3: TGTGCCAGCAGCTTAGATGTGGTCCCAGGGGCAACTAATGAAAAACTGTTTTTT.

This CDR3 reads CASSEVGGSSYNSPLHF. The CDR3 coding sequence is TGTGCCAGCAGTGAAGTGGGGGGGAGCTCCTATAATTCACCCCTCCACTTT. The chain joins TRBV2 to TRBJ1-6, with D maybe TRBD1 (5 bases). The CDR3 has 17 amino acids. CDR1 is SNHLY, CDR2 FYNNEI, per germline. Trimming removed 1 base from V and 0 bases from J, with 10 bases in between.

The chain combines TRBV30 with TRBJ1-1, with 11 nucleotides matching TRBD1. This CDR3 is 15 amino acids long. V lost 2 bases and J lost 7; bases outside the gene matches: 9. Germline V gene lookup returns CDR1 GTSNPN and CDR2 SVGIG (reference sequence). CDR3 in amino acids: CAWSPIKGTGGEAFF. The CDR3 nucleotides are TGTGCCTGGAGTCCGATAAAAGGGACAGGGGGTGAAGCTTTCTTT.

The J gene is TRBJ2-1, the V gene TRBV6-4, with 9 positions matching TRBD2. Germline CDR1 reads MRHNA; CDR2 reads SNTAGT. Unmatched junction bases numbered 14, after V lost 5 bases and J lost 9 bases. The CDR3 is made up of 16 amino acids. The CDR3 DNA sequence: TGTGCCAGCAGTCCCTTTGTAGCGGGGGCTTCCGGTGAGCAGTTCTTC. Amino acids: CASSPFVAGASGEQFF.

The chain combines TRBV9 with TRBJ2-1; D perhaps matches TRBD2 (6 bases). Trimming took 2 bases from V and 4 from J, leaving 16 bases between them. The length of the CDR3 is 16 residues. Germline V gene lookup returns CDR1 SGDLS and CDR2 YYNGEE. CDR3 coding DNA: TGTGCCAGCAGCGTCCTCCTGACGGGGACTTACAATGAGCAGTTCTTC. Protein: CASSVLLTGTYNEQFF.

This rearrangement joins TRBV27 to TRBJ2-2; no definite D call. Trimming removed 6 bases at V and 1 base at J, with 9 bases between. Germline CDR1 is MNHEY and CDR2 is SMNVEV (reference sequence). There are 14 residues in the CDR3. The CDR3 DNA is TGTGCCAGCAGGGAAGCAAAGAACACCGGGGAGCTGTTTTTT. Its translation is CASREAKNTGELFF.

In the case of this clone: A much larger clonotype is one base distant, so this may be a read error. Within the sample, other DNA sequences also encode this same CDR3. The chain links TRBV5-5 to TRBJ1-1; the D is unclear. Trimming removed 2 bases from V and 1 base from J, with 6 bases in between. Germline lookup yields CDR1 SGHKS and CDR2 YYEKEE (reference sequence). This CDR3 comprises 13 residues. The CDR3 DNA is TGTGCCAGCAGCTTATGGGGGAACACTGAAGCTTTCTTT. Its protein product is CASSLWGNTEAFF. The full variable domain, in which reference TRBV5-5 and TRBJ1-1 provide the parts outside the CDR3, is DAGVTQSPTHLIKTRGQQVTLRCSPISGHKSVSWYQQVLGQGPQFIFQYYEKEERGRGNFPDRFSARQFPNYSSELNVNALLLGDSALYLCASSLWGNTEAFFGQGTRLTVV.

The DNA for the CDR3 is TGTGCCAGCAGCGTAGTCTCTAGCGGGAGAGGAGATACGCAGTATTTT. Protein sequence: CASSVVSSGRGDTQYF. V is TRBV9 and J is TRBJ2-3; TRBD2 matches at 10 bases. CDR1 and CDR2 (germline): SGDLS, YYNGEE. The junction had 6 bases not matched to a gene; V was cut back by 0 bases and J by 5 bases. CDR3 size: 16 residues.

V gene TRBV30 combines with J gene TRBJ2-7; 11 bases are shared with TRBD2. This CDR3 region has 15 residues. With 0 bases clipped from V and 6 bases from J, the junction kept 7 bases outside the gene matches. Germline V gene lookup returns CDR1 GTSNPN and CDR2 SVGIG (reference sequence). The CDR3 bases are TGTGCCTGGAGTGTACTGGGACTAGCGGTGGGCGAGCAGTACTTC. Protein: CAWSVLGLAVGEQYF.

The genes are TRBV25-1 and TRBJ1-3; D is unclear. The CDR3 runs 15 residues. Germline V gives CDR1 MGHDK, CDR2 SYGVNS. The V and J ends lost 2 bases and 1 base respectively, with 9 bases between them. The CDR3 loop reads CASSEAHSSGNTIYF. The CDR3 bases are TGTGCCAGCAGTGAAGCACACAGTTCTGGAAACACCATATATTTT.

The chain links TRBV27 to TRBJ2-1, with 9 bases aligning to TRBD1. This CDR3 has 12 amino acids. The germline V gene encodes CDR1 MNHEY and CDR2 SMNVEV (reference sequence). Trimming took 6 bases from V and 7 from J; bases not matched to a gene: 1. CDR3 sequence: CASRTGGNEQFF. The DNA for the CDR3 is TGTGCCAGCAGGACAGGGGGAAATGAGCAGTTCTTC.

The rearrangement uses TRBV28 and TRBJ2-5; the match to TRBD2 covers 12 bases. The CDR3 loop spans 16 amino acids. Germline loops: CDR1 MDHEN, CDR2 SYDVKM. The trim removed 4 bases at V and 3 bases at J, leaving 6 bases unmatched. CDR3 sequence reads: CASSSRLAGAKETQYF. As DNA, the CDR3 is TGTGCCAGCAGTTCTAGACTAGCGGGGGCCAAAGAGACCCAGTACTTC.